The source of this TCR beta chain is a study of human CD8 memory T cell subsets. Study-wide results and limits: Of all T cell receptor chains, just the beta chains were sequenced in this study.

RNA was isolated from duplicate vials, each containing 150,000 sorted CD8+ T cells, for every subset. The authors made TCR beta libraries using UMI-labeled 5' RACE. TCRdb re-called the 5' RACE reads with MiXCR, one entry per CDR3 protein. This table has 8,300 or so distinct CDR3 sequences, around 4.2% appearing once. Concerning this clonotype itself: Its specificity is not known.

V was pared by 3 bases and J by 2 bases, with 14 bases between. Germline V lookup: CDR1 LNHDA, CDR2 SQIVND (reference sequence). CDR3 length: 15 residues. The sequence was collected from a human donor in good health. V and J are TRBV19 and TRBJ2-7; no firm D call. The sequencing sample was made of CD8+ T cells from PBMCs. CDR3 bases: TGTGCCAGTAGTATCGCAGGCGGCGGTCCCTACGAGCAGTACTTC. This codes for CASSIAGGGPYEQYF.